The T cell receptor beta chain described here comes from a study of T cells in localized non-small cell lung cancer. Findings and limits, study-wide: Higher adjacent-lung clonality was associated with shorter survival. T cell clonality was highest in uninvolved adjacent lung, above tumor.

About this clone: Its target is unknown.

Some clones are missing from TCRdb's copy, which holds only in-frame ones; the method was immunoSEQ multiplex PCR. The sample holds 70,000 to 85,000 clones, around 84% seen once. CDR3 length: 15 residues. Germline V gene lookup returns CDR1 MNHNS and CDR2 SASEGT. The V end lost 7 bases, the J end lost 4 bases, and 19 bases lay between the germline ends. The sequence was obtained from an older female donor with stage I lung adenocarcinoma. V is TRBV6-1 and J is TRBJ1-2, with a possible D match to TRBD1 (5 bases). Sample: peripheral blood, taken before any cancer treatment. CDR3 DNA sequence: TGTGCCAGCACTGACGGGACTCCTGAGATCTATGGCTACACCTTC. Encoded protein: CASTDGTPEIYGYTF.